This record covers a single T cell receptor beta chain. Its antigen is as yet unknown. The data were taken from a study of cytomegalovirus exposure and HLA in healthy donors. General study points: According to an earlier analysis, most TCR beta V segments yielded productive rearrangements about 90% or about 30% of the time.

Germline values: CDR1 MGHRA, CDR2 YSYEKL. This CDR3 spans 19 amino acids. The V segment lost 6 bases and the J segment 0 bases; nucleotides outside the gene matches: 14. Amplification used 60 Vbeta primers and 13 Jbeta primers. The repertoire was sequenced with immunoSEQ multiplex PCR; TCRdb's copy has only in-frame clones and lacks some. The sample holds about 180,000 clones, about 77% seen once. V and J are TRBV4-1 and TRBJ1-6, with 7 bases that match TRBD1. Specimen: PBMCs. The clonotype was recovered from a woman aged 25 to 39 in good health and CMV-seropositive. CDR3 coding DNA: TGCGCCAGCAGTCCTATCCGACAGGGACCTAACTCCTATAATTCACCCCTCCACTTT. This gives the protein CASSPIRQGPNSYNSPLHF.